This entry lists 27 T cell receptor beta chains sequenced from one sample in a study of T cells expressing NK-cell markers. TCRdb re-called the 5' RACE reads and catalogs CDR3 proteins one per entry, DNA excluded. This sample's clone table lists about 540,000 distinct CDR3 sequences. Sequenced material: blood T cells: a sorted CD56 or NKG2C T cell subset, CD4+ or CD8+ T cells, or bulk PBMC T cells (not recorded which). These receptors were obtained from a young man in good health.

CDR3 in amino acids: CSASTSGLISEQYF. The rearrangement links TRBV20-1 to TRBJ2-7; without DNA, the TCRdb call of TRBD2 cannot be checked. The CDR3 is 14 amino acids. Germline V gene sequence: CDR1 DFQATT, CDR2 SNEGSKA (reference sequence).

The CDR3 sequence is CSALPGTAEAFF. V is TRBV29-1 and J is TRBJ1-1; the D call from TCRdb, TRBD1, cannot be confirmed without DNA. CDR3 length: 12 residues. Germline CDR1 reads SQVTM; CDR2 reads ANQGSEA. Full variable domain (outside the CDR3, taken from reference TRBV29-1 and TRBJ1-1): SAVISQKPSRDICQRGTSLTIQCQVDSQVTMMFWYRQQPGQSLTLIATANQGSEATYESGFVIDKFPISRPNLTFSTLTVSNMSPEDSSIYLCSALPGTAEAFFGQGTRLTVV.

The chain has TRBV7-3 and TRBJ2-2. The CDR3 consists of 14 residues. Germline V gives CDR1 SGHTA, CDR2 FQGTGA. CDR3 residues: CASSRTVNTGELFF.

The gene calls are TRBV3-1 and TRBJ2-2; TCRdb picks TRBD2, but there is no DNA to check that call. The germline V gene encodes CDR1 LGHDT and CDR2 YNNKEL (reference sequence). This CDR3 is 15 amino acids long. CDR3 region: CASSLPGLSTGELFF.

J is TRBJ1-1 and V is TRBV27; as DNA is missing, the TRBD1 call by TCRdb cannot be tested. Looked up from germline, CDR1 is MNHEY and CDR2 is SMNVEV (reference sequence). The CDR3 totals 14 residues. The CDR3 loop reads CASSPWTGGAEAFF.

The CDR3 loop reads CASSQGQGGHRDWDEQFF. V usage is TRBV4-3 and J usage is TRBJ2-1; with no DNA, the TCRdb D assignment of TRBD1 cannot be verified. The germline V gene encodes CDR1 LGHNA and CDR2 YSLEER. The CDR3 is 18 residues long.

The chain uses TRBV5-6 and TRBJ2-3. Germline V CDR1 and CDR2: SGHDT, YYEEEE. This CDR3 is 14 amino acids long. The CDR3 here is CASSLALLGDTQYF.

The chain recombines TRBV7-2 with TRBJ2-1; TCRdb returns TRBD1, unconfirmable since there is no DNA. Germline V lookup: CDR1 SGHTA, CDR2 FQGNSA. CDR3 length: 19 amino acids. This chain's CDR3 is CASSRTHVRGTGAVNEQFF.

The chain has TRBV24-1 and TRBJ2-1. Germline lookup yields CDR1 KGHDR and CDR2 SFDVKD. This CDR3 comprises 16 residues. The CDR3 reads CATSDNSVILYNEQFF.

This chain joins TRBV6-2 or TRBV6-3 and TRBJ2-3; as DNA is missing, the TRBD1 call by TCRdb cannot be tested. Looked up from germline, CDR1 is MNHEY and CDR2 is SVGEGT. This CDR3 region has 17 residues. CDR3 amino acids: CASTKPGPGQQPDTQYF.

The CDR3: CASLRTGTGELFF. The chain recombines TRBV12-3 or TRBV12-4 with TRBJ2-2; TCRdb's D call of TRBD1 is untestable without DNA. The CDR3 length is 13 residues.

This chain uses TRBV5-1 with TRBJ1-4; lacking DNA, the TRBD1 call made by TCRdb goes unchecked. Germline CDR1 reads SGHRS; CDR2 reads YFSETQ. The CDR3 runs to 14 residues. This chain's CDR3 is CASSGDSAVEKLFF.

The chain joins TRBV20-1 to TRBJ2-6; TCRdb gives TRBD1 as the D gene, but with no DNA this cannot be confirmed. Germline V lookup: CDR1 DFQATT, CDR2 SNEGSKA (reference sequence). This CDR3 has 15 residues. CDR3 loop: CSVGGRNSGANVLTF.

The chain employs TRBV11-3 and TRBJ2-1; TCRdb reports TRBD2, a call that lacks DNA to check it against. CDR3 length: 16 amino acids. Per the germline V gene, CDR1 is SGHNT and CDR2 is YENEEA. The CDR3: CASSMGTSGRVGEQFF.

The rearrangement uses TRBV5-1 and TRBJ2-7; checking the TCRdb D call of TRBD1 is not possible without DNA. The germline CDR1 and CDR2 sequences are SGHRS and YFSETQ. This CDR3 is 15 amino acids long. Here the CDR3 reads CASSFQDSFSYEQYF.

CDR3 region: CASRTGSNYEQYF. This chain links TRBV6-1 with TRBJ2-7; absent DNA, TCRdb's TRBD1 call cannot be checked. This CDR3 has 13 amino acids. The germline V gene encodes CDR1 MNHNS and CDR2 SASEGT.

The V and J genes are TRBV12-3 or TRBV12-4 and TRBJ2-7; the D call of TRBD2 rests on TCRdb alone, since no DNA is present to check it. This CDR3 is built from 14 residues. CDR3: CASSRGLAAYEQYF.

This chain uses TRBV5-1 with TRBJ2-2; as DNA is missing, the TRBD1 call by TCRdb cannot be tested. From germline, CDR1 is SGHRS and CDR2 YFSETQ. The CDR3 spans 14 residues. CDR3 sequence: CASTPGLEAGELFF.

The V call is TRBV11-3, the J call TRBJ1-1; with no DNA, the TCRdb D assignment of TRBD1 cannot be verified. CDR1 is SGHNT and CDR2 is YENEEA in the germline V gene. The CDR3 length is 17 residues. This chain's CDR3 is CASSPSGTGIKDTEAFF.

The CDR3 sequence: CASSFSPNQRVRSTDTQYF. The chain links TRBV7-6 to TRBJ2-3; TCRdb outputs TRBD2, but without DNA this stays unchecked. This CDR3 spans 19 amino acids. Germline CDR1 and CDR2: SGHVS and FNYEAQ.

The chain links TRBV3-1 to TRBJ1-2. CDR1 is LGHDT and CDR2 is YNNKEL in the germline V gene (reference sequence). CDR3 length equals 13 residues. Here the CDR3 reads CASSQDFGYGYTF.

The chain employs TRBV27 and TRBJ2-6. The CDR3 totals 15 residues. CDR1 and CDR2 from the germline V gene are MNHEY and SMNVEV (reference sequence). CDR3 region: CASSSGVSGANVLTF.

CDR3 loop: CASSDPKGTLRDTQYF. The chain employs TRBV2 and TRBJ2-3; there is no DNA to check the TCRdb D call of TRBD1. CDR3 size: 16 residues. Germline CDR1 SNHLY, CDR2 FYNNEI.

Here the CDR3 reads CASSQDPPSGRTETQYF. This chain connects TRBV4-1 to TRBJ2-3; TCRdb returns TRBD2, unconfirmable since there is no DNA. The CDR3 is 17 amino acids. Germline V gene lookup returns CDR1 MGHRA and CDR2 YSYEKL.

Here the CDR3 reads CASRADTFTQYF. The V and J genes are TRBV5-1 and TRBJ2-3. CDR1 is SGHRS and CDR2 is YFSETQ in the germline V gene. CDR3 length: 12 amino acids.

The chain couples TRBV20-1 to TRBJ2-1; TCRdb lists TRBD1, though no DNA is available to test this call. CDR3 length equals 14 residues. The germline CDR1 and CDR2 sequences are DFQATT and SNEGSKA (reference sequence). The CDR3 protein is CSARGSSSYNEQFF.

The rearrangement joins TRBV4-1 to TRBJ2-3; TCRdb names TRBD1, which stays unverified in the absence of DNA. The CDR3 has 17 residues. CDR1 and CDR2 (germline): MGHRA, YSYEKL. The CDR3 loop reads CASSHLFRRESTDTQYF.